This T cell receptor (beta chain) comes out of a study of T cell repertoires in cytomegalovirus infection. CDR1 MNHEY and CDR2 SMNVEV come from the germline V gene (reference sequence). V was clipped by 5 bases and J by 2 bases; unmatched bases: 8. CDR3 size: 15 residues. TCRdb re-derived calls from the reads in MiXCR, one entry per CDR3 protein. The table records hundreds of thousands of distinct CDR3 sequences, approximately 24% of them present only once. The sequenced sample consisted of CD8+ T cells from PBMCs. The chain couples TRBV27 to TRBJ1-2; 7 nucleotides align to TRBD1. The receptor was derived from a human donor in good health (CMV status not recorded). Some clones in this sample may be carry-over from other donors' samples. The CDR3 DNA reads TGTGCCAGCAGTACAGACAGGGCCCGAAACTATGGCTACACCTTC. It encodes CASSTDRARNYGYTF.